These T cell receptor beta chains were read from a single sample in a study of regulatory T cells in long-lasting Graves disease. TCRdb fed the multiplex PCR reads into MiXCR, producing one record per CDR3 protein. The sample records a few hundred thousand distinct CDR3 sequences, 12% being singletons. The same specimen was also included in a second study, on T cells in Graves' hyperthyroidism and ophthalmopathy.

The sequences come from peripheral blood mononuclear cells (PBMCs), collected at new diagnosis, from a patient treated with antithyroid drugs. Receptors were obtained from a woman under 30 with Graves disease. The CDR3 runs from the conserved cysteine through the conserved F or W. The D gene is left open where the match is weak. Only part of the rows carry a size: once, few, many, or a class if the clone is expanded.

V gene,J gene,D gene,clone size,CDR3 protein,CDR3 DNA
TRBV29-1,TRBJ2-7,-,many,CSVVSAAQAYYEQYF,TGCAGCGTTGTATCAGCGGCTCAGGCCTACTACGAGCAGTACTTC
TRBV10-3,TRBJ1-2,TRBD1,many,CASNRGRFNYGYTF,TGTGCCAGTAACAGGGGGCGCTTTAACTATGGCTACACCTTC
TRBV4-2,TRBJ2-3,-,few,CASRSLGDTQYF,TGTGCCAGCAGATCTCTAGGAGATACGCAGTATTTT
TRBV12-3/TRBV12-4,TRBJ2-1,TRBD1,few,CASRRDREFF,TGTGCCAGCAGACGGGACAGGGAGTTCTTC
TRBV5-1,TRBJ1-1,-,many,CASSFEGEDTEAFF,TGCGCCAGCAGCTTTGAGGGGGAGGACACTGAAGCTTTCTTT
TRBV7-8,TRBJ2-5,-,many,CASSRRVGGETQYF,TGTGCCAGCAGTCGTAGGGTCGGCGGGGAGACCCAGTACTTC
TRBV5-1,TRBJ1-2,-,few,CASSDKYGYTF,TGCGCCAGCAGCGACAAGTATGGCTACACCTTC
TRBV28,TRBJ2-2,-,many,CASILGNTGELFF,TGTGCCAGCATCTTAGGGAACACCGGGGAGCTGTTTTTT
TRBV7-2,TRBJ2-7,TRBD2,many,CASVPRTSGGYEQYF,TGTGCCAGCGTTCCCCGGACTAGCGGGGGTTACGAGCAGTACTTC
TRBV4-3,TRBJ1-4,-,few,CASSQDPGRGWEKLFF,TGCGCCAGCAGCCAAGATCCTGGCAGGGGCTGGGAAAAACTGTTTTTT
TRBV5-1,TRBJ1-1,-,many,CASSRESTDEAFF,TGCGCCAGCAGCCGAGAATCGACGGATGAAGCTTTCTTT
TRBV11-3,TRBJ1-1,TRBD1,many,CASSSMDRTEAFF,TGTGCCAGCAGCTCCATGGACAGGACTGAAGCTTTCTTT
TRBV11-1,TRBJ2-2,TRBD1,-,CASPQGERNGELFF,TGTGCCAGCCCCCAGGGGGAAAGAAACGGGGAGCTGTTTTTT
TRBV7-3,TRBJ2-3,-,-,CASSRATSDTQYF,TGTGCCAGCAGCCGCGCGACGTCGGATACGCAGTATTTT
TRBV30,TRBJ2-5,-,-,CAWSVLRAEETQYF,TGTGCCTGGAGTGTACTTCGGGCAGAAGAGACCCAGTACTTC
TRBV30,TRBJ2-1,TRBD1,many,CAWSRAGWDRGNNEQFF,TGTGCCTGGAGTCGGGCCGGATGGGACAGGGGGAACAATGAGCAGTTCTTC
TRBV28,TRBJ1-6,-,many,CASSWGLPRSPLHF,TGTGCGTCGAGTTGGGGACTGCCGCGTTCACCCCTCCACTTT
TRBV11-2,TRBJ2-7,-,many,CASSLDNGEAFSYEQYF,TGTGCCAGCAGCTTAGATAATGGGGAGGCTTTCTCCTACGAGCAGTACTTC
TRBV6-2/TRBV6-3,TRBJ2-2,-,-,CASSYPKELFF,TGTGCCAGCAGTTACCCCAAGGAGCTGTTTTTT
TRBV18,TRBJ1-3,-,many,CASSRESGNTIYF,TGTGCCAGCTCACGGGAATCCGGAAACACCATATATTTT
TRBV6-2/TRBV6-3,TRBJ2-5,TRBD2,many,CASSLSGGWVQETQYF,TGTGCCAGCAGTTTAAGCGGGGGCTGGGTCCAAGAGACCCAGTACTTC
TRBV20-1,TRBJ1-6,-,many,CSARGGEGDNSPLHF,TGCAGTGCTAGAGGCGGGGAGGGGGATAATTCACCCCTCCACTTT
TRBV7-2,TRBJ1-6,-,-,CASSVYQGYNSPLHF,TGTGCCAGCAGCGTATACCAGGGTTATAATTCACCCCTCCACTTT
TRBV7-3,TRBJ1-1,TRBD1,many,CASSLNRGHTEAFF,TGTGCCAGCAGCTTAAACAGGGGGCACACTGAAGCTTTCTTT
TRBV5-5,TRBJ1-1,-,-,CASSLERAPNTEAFF,TGTGCCAGCAGCTTGGAGCGGGCTCCGAACACTGAAGCTTTCTTT
TRBV20-1,TRBJ2-1,TRBD2,-,CSATLSGAHRPEQFF,TGCAGTGCTACGCTAAGCGGGGCCCACCGGCCGGAGCAGTTCTTC
TRBV24-1,TRBJ2-5,-,many,CATSDTVMETQYF,TGTGCCACCAGTGATACGGTGATGGAGACCCAGTACTTC
TRBV28,TRBJ1-1,-,many,CASSPIPRRNTEAFF,TGTGCCAGCAGTCCCATCCCTAGGAGGAACACTGAAGCTTTCTTT
TRBV30,TRBJ2-1,-,many,CAWSVRTANTYNEQFF,TGTGCCTGGAGTGTCCGTACGGCAAACACCTACAATGAGCAGTTCTTC
TRBV19,TRBJ1-5,-,many,CASSIGVQPQHF,TGTGCCAGTAGTATCGGCGTTCAGCCCCAGCATTTT
TRBV4-3,TRBJ1-4,-,-,CASSQAGGQRDEKLFF,TGCGCCAGCAGCCAGGCTGGGGGGCAGCGGGATGAAAAACTGTTTTTT
TRBV20-1,TRBJ2-3,TRBD2,many,CSASALAGVNTDTQYF,TGCAGTGCTTCGGCCCTAGCGGGAGTTAATACAGATACGCAGTATTTT
TRBV20-1,TRBJ2-1,TRBD2,many,CSAFLAGANNEQFF,TGCAGTGCTTTTCTAGCGGGAGCCAACAATGAGCAGTTCTTC
TRBV20-1,TRBJ2-1,-,many,CSAQHASVLSNEQFF,TGCAGTGCTCAACATGCTAGCGTTCTGAGCAATGAGCAGTTCTTC
TRBV12-3/TRBV12-4,TRBJ2-3,-,many,CASSPPGAGTDTQYF,TGTGCCAGCAGTCCACCGGGAGCCGGCACAGATACGCAGTATTTT